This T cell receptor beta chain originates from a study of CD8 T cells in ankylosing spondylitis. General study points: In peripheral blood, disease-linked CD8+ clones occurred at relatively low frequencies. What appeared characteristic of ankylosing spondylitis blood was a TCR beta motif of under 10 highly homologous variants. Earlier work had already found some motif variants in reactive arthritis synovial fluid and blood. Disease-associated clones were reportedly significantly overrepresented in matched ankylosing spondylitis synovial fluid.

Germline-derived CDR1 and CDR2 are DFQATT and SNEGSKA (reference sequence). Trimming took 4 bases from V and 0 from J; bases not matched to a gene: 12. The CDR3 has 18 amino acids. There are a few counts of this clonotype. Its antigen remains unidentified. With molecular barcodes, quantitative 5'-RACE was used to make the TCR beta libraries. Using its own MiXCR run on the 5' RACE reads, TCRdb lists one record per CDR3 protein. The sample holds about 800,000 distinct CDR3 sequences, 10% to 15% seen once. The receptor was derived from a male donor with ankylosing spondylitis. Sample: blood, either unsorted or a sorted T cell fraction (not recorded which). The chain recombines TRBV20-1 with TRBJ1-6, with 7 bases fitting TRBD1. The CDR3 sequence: CSAIPTDRAYSYNSPLHF. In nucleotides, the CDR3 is TGCAGTGCTATTCCAACTGACAGGGCCTACTCCTATAATTCACCCCTCCACTTT.